Listed here are 4 T cell receptor beta chains from one sample, sequenced in a study of T cells in Graves' hyperthyroidism and ophthalmopathy. TCR beta CDR3 regions were amplified from RNA. Primed by the HTBI set, a first-round RT-PCR was run on the TCR CDR3. TCRdb reprocessed the multiplex PCR reads with MiXCR, giving one entry per CDR3 protein. Among 550,000 to 700,000 distinct CDR3 sequences listed, just over 45% were seen once. The sequencing input was peripheral blood or thyroid tissue (not recorded which). Receptors originate from an adult woman with Graves' disease, either hyperthyroidism or ophthalmopathy (not recorded which).

This clonotype came up many times. The chain couples TRBV12-3 or TRBV12-4 to TRBJ1-2, with a tentative D call TRBD1 (5 bases). V lost 1 base and J 4 bases, leaving 7 bases between the germline ends. CDR3 length: 13 amino acids. The CDR3 is CASSLVGVYGYTF. The CDR3 coding sequence is TGTGCCAGCAGTTTAGTAGGGGTCTATGGCTACACCTTC.

The J gene is TRBJ1-5, the V gene TRBV2; tentative D call: TRBD1 (5 bases). The germline V gene has CDR1 SNHLY and CDR2 FYNNEI. Trimming cost V 6 bases and J 7 bases, with 28 bases left between them. The CDR3 consists of 18 residues. The CDR3 DNA sequence: TGTGCCAGCAGCTTGCGTGCCGGGACGACCCTCGGGTCCCAGCCCCAGCATTTT. Its translation: CASSLRAGTTLGSQPQHF.

The gene calls are TRBV7-2 and TRBJ1-6; no reliable D call. V was pared by 1 base and J by 12 bases, with 16 bases between. The length of the CDR3 is 15 residues. Germline CDR1 is SGHTA and CDR2 is FQGNSA. The CDR3 is CASSLDLGVEGPLHF. CDR3 bases: TGTGCCAGCAGCTTAGATCTAGGTGTCGAGGGACCCCTCCACTTT.

The table lists this clonotype with many counts. The rearrangement links TRBV30 to TRBJ1-5; D may be TRBD1 (5 bases). Looked up from germline, CDR1 is GTSNPN and CDR2 is SVGIG (reference sequence). With 4 bases removed from V and 2 bases from J, the gap between germline ends came to 12 bases. This CDR3 has 14 residues. The CDR3 DNA follows: TGTGCCTGGACATTAGGCAGGGGCAATCAGCCCCAGCATTTT. This codes for CAWTLGRGNQPQHF.